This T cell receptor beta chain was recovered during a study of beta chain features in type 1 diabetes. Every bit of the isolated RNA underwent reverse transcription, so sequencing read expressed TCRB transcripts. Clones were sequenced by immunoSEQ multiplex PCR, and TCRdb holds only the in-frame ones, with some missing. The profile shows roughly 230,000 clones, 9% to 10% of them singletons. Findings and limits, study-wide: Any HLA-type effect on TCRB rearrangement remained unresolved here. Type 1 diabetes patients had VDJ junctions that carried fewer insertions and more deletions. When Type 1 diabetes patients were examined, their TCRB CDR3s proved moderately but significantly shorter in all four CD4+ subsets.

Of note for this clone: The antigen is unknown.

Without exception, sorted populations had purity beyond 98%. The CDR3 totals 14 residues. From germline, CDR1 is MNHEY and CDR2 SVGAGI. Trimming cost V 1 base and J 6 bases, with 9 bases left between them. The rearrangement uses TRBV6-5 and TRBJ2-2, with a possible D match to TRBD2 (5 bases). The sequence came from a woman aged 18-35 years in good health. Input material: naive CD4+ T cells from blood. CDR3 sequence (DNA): TGTGCCAGCAGTTACTTCCCAGCGGCCGGGGAGCTGTTTTTT. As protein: CASSYFPAAGELFF.